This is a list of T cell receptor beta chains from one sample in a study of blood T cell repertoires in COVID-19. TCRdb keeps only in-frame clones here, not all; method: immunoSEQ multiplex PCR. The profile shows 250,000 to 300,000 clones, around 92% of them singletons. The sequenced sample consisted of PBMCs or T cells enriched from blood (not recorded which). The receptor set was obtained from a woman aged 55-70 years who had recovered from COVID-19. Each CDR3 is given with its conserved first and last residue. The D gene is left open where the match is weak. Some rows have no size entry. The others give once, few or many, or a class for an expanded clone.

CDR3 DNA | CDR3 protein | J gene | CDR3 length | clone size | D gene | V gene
TGTGCCTGGAGCAACCTAATTGAAGCTTTCTTT | CAWSNLIEAFF | TRBJ1-1 | 11 | NA | NA | TRBV30
TGCGCCAGCAGCTTGCAGGGGGCAGGCTACGAGCAGTACTTC | CASSLQGAGYEQYF | TRBJ2-7 | 14 | NA | TRBD1 | TRBV5-1
TGTGCCAGCTCACAACAGGGAGGGGCTAATGAAAAACTGTTTTTT | CASSQQGGANEKLFF | TRBJ1-4 | 15 | NA | NA | TRBV18
TGCGCCAGCAGCCCTGTTTTAGGCAGGAACAATGAGCAGTTCTTC | CASSPVLGRNNEQFF | TRBJ2-1 | 15 | NA | NA | TRBV5-1
TGTGCCAGCAGTGAGGAGGCTAGCGCCGAGCAGTACTTC | CASSEEASAEQYF | TRBJ2-7 | 13 | NA | NA | TRBV2
TGTGCCAGCAGCTTAGGAGCCCTGGTCGAGACTGGAAAACTGTTTTTT | CASSLGALVETGKLFF | TRBJ1-4 | 16 | NA | NA | TRBV7-8
TGCGCCAGCAGCCAAACTACGAGCTACGAGCAGTACTTC | CASSQTTSYEQYF | TRBJ2-7 | 13 | once | NA | TRBV4-1
TGTGCCAGCAGCGCGATGACAGACCTCTATGGCTACACCTTC | CASSAMTDLYGYTF | TRBJ1-2 | 14 | NA | NA | TRBV9
TGCGCCAGCAGTGATACTAGCGGGAGTATCTACGAGCAGTACTTC | CASSDTSGSIYEQYF | TRBJ2-7 | 15 | NA | TRBD2 | TRBV10-1
TGTGCCAGTATTGTCGGGACAGGGGCAAGCAATGAGCAGTTCTTC | CASIVGTGASNEQFF | TRBJ2-1 | 15 | NA | TRBD1 | TRBV19
TGTGCCAGCAGCAGACGACAGGGCTATGAAAAACTGTTTTTT | CASSRRQGYEKLFF | TRBJ1-4 | 14 | NA | TRBD1 | TRBV3-1/TRBV3-2
TGTGCCAGCAGCCTTGGTGGAGGGGGCCAAGGCAATCAGCCCCAGCATTTT | CASSLGGGGQGNQPQHF | TRBJ1-5 | 17 | NA | TRBD1 | TRBV3-1/TRBV3-2
TGTGCCAGCAGCTTGGTGCCGTCGAGCTCCTATAATTCACCCCTCCACTTT | CASSLVPSSSYNSPLHF | TRBJ1-6 | 17 | NA | NA | TRBV5-5
TGTGCCTGGAGGCAGTCGACTCGGGAAGCTTTCTTT | CAWRQSTREAFF | TRBJ1-1 | 12 | NA | NA | TRBV30
TGTGCCAGCAGCCTAAGGGAAGTACTAGCGGGAGTATACGAGCAGTACTTC | CASSLREVLAGVYEQYF | TRBJ2-7 | 17 | once | TRBD2 | TRBV11-2
TGCGCCAGCAGCGACTCACCGGGACAGGGGGTGAATTCACCCCTCCACTTT | CASSDSPGQGVNSPLHF | TRBJ1-6 | 17 | NA | TRBD1 | TRBV5-1
TGTGCCAGCAGTTATCAAGAGACCCAGTACTTC | CASSYQETQYF | TRBJ2-5 | 11 | NA | NA | TRBV2
TGCGCCAGCAGCTTGGCAGGGGAGTATGGCTACACCTTC | CASSLAGEYGYTF | TRBJ1-2 | 13 | few | NA | TRBV5-1
TGTGCCAGCACCCCGAGGGACATGAACACTGAAGCTTTCTTT | CASTPRDMNTEAFF | TRBJ1-1 | 14 | NA | NA | TRBV18
TGTGCCAGCTCACCTGAACAGCATGGCTACACCTTC | CASSPEQHGYTF | TRBJ1-2 | 12 | NA | NA | TRBV18
TGTGCCAGCGCTAAGGGACAGGGGAACAATGAGCAGTTCTTC | CASAKGQGNNEQFF | TRBJ2-1 | 14 | NA | TRBD1 | TRBV28
TGTGCCAGCAGCGGGAGTCTCCAGGAGACCCAGTACTTC | CASSGSLQETQYF | TRBJ2-5 | 13 | NA | NA | TRBV7-3
TGTGCCAGCAGCCAAGTGGGGACTAGCGGGAAAAGCACAGATACGCAGTATTTT | CASSQVGTSGKSTDTQYF | TRBJ2-3 | 18 | NA | TRBD2 | TRBV4-2
TGTGCCAGCCAATGGCGGGGCTCTGGAAACACCATATATTTT | CASQWRGSGNTIYF | TRBJ1-3 | 14 | NA | NA | TRBV6-5
TGTGCCATGAGCGGGGGACGTGAAGAGACCCAGTACTTC | CAMSGGREETQYF | TRBJ2-5 | 13 | NA | TRBD2 | TRBV2
TGTGCCAGCAGCTTAGAAGGGACTGGCCTCTACGAGCAGTACTTC | CASSLEGTGLYEQYF | TRBJ2-7 | 15 | NA | NA | TRBV7-9
TGTGCCAGCAGCCGTTACCGGGACACCTTCCAAGAGACCCAGTACTTC | CASSRYRDTFQETQYF | TRBJ2-5 | 16 | NA | NA | TRBV28
TGTGCCAGCAGCCCCCCCGGGGGGACCAGTGAAAAACTGTTTTTT | CASSPPGGTSEKLFF | TRBJ1-4 | 15 | NA | NA | TRBV3-1/TRBV3-2
TGTGCCAGCAGCTTGGACGGGAGTGGCGAGCAGTACTTC | CASSLDGSGEQYF | TRBJ2-7 | 13 | few | NA | TRBV5-4
TGTGCCAGCAGACAGGGAGATCAGCCCCAGCATTTT | CASRQGDQPQHF | TRBJ1-5 | 12 | NA | NA | TRBV3-1/TRBV3-2
TGTGCCAGCACCGGACAGGGTTCGGTGGAGACCCAGTACTTC | CASTGQGSVETQYF | TRBJ2-5 | 14 | NA | TRBD1 | TRBV5-6
TGTGCCAGTAGTATAGATCGACAGGCTATGGGTCAGCCCCAGCATTTT | CASSIDRQAMGQPQHF | TRBJ1-5 | 16 | NA | NA | TRBV19
TGTGCCTGGAGCCGTAGCAGGGATCAGCCCCAGCATTTT | CAWSRSRDQPQHF | TRBJ1-5 | 13 | NA | NA | TRBV30
TGTGCCAGCAGTGACGGTCGAGAGACCCAGTACTTC | CASSDGRETQYF | TRBJ2-5 | 12 | few | NA | TRBV25-1
TGTGCCAGCAGCACCACACTACAGGGGGCGGTCTATGGCTACACCTTC | CASSTTLQGAVYGYTF | TRBJ1-2 | 16 | NA | TRBD1 | TRBV5-4
TGTGCCTGGAGTTTTCGACAGGGGGGGAACTATGGCTACACCTTC | CAWSFRQGGNYGYTF | TRBJ1-2 | 15 | NA | TRBD1 | TRBV30
TGTGCCAGCAGTCCAGGGACAGGGCGGGGTACGAGTCAGTACTTC | CASSPGTGRGTSQYF | TRBJ2-4 | 15 | NA | TRBD1 | TRBV28
TGTGCCAGCAGCTGGGACATAAACTACGAGCAGTACTTC | CASSWDINYEQYF | TRBJ2-7 | 13 | NA | NA | TRBV11-2
TGTGCCAGTAGTGCCACAGGGAGGGCAGAGACCCAGTACTTC | CASSATGRAETQYF | TRBJ2-5 | 14 | NA | NA | TRBV19
TGCGCCAGCAGCCGACCCCTAGCGGGAGGTAACAATGAGCAGTTCTTC | CASSRPLAGGNNEQFF | TRBJ2-1 | 16 | few | TRBD2 | TRBV5-1
TGCGCCAGCAGCAGAAACACGGGGAACACTGAAGCTTTCTTT | CASSRNTGNTEAFF | TRBJ1-1 | 14 | NA | NA | TRBV5-1
TGTGCCAGTAGTAGGGGACAACTTAATCAGCCCCAGCATTTT | CASSRGQLNQPQHF | TRBJ1-5 | 14 | NA | NA | TRBV19
TGTGCCAGCAGCTTGGCTTTGACTCTCTCCACTGAAGCTTTCTTT | CASSLALTLSTEAFF | TRBJ1-1 | 15 | NA | NA | TRBV5-4
TGTGCCACTGGGCAGGGCCTGAACACTGAAGCTTTCTTT | CATGQGLNTEAFF | TRBJ1-1 | 13 | NA | NA | TRBV5-6
TGTGCCAGCGGGCCACTAGCGGGGGGGTTAACCGGGGAGCTGTTTTTT | CASGPLAGGLTGELFF | TRBJ2-2 | 16 | NA | TRBD2 | TRBV3-1/TRBV3-2
TGTGCCAGCGGGCCAGAGACCCAGTACTTC | CASGPETQYF | TRBJ2-5 | 10 | NA | NA | TRBV6-6
TGTGCCAGCAACCCTTCCGGACAGGGGACCTACGAGCAGTACTTC | CASNPSGQGTYEQYF | TRBJ2-7 | 15 | NA | TRBD1 | TRBV28
TGCGCCAGCAGCCCGGGGACTAGCGGGGGCCTTGAGCAGTTCTTC | CASSPGTSGGLEQFF | TRBJ2-1 | 15 | NA | TRBD2 | TRBV5-1
TGTGCCAGCGTGGAAGGACAGCCTAGCTATGGCTACACCTTC | CASVEGQPSYGYTF | TRBJ1-2 | 14 | NA | NA | TRBV7-8
TGTGCCATCATCCCGGATCTAGCGGGCGCCGATGAGCAGTTCTTC | CAIIPDLAGADEQFF | TRBJ2-1 | 15 | NA | TRBD2 | TRBV10-3
TGCGCCAGCAGCTTGGAAGGAGGTAGCGGGATCGGAGATACGCAGTATTTT | CASSLEGGSGIGDTQYF | TRBJ2-3 | 17 | NA | TRBD2 | TRBV5-1
TGTGCCACCAGCAGAACCGGGGGGGCCTCCTACGAGCAGTACTTC | CATSRTGGASYEQYF | TRBJ2-7 | 15 | NA | TRBD2 | TRBV15
TGTGCCAGCCTGGCAGGGACAAACTATGGCTACACCTTC | CASLAGTNYGYTF | TRBJ1-2 | 13 | NA | NA | TRBV6-5
TGCGCCAGCAGCCAACGGGACAGGTCCACAGATACGCAGTATTTT | CASSQRDRSTDTQYF | TRBJ2-3 | 15 | NA | TRBD1 | TRBV4-1